The clone carrying this T cell receptor (beta chain) was seen only a few times. Its antigen is not identified. Hyperthyroidism cases were recent diagnoses of under 2 months' duration in people aged 18 to 65. The diagnostic workup employed clinical symptoms, serum thyroxine, TRAb, thyroid ultrasound and orbital computed tomography. This sample was taken from a study of Graves' ophthalmopathy and Graves' hyperthyroidism. Study-wide points: Distinction of ophthalmopathy from stable hyperthyroidism by a 13-signature model reached 85% to 90% sensitivity and 81.08% specificity. Forecasting of ophthalmopathy progression by the model achieved nearly 71% sensitivity and less than 80% specificity.

This CDR3 region has 12 residues. The germline V gene has CDR1 MNHNS and CDR2 SASEGT. V was clipped by 10 bases and J by 3 bases, with 13 bases between them. Using RNA transcripts, the TCR beta CDR3 regions were amplified. The authors performed first-round RT-PCR with HTBI primers and then a second-round multiplex PCR. MiXCR, applied by TCRdb to the multiplex PCR reads, yields one record per CDR3 protein. Here the sample spans more than 300,000 distinct CDR3 sequences, roughly 14% being singletons. The clonotype was recovered from a woman aged 18-29 years with stable Graves' hyperthyroidism. V and J are TRBV6-1 and TRBJ2-7; perhaps D is TRBD1 or TRBD2 (5 bases each). Sample: peripheral blood. The CDR3, as DNA: TGTGCCACCGCGTGGGACGGCTACGAGCAGTACTTC. As protein: CATAWDGYEQYF.